A selection of T cell receptor beta chains follows, all from one sample in a study of cytomegalovirus exposure and HLA in healthy donors. TCRdb keeps only in-frame clones here, not all; method: immunoSEQ multiplex PCR. Of 150,000 to 200,000 clones in the sample, about 83% are singletons; the top ten hold more than 1.1%. The sample was PBMCs. Receptors originate from a woman between 18 and 29 years old in good health and CMV-seronegative. Both conserved end residues are part of each CDR3. The D gene is left open where the match is weak. Some rows mark clone size as missing; the rest say once, few, many or name a class of expanded clone.

V gene	D gene	J gene	clone size	CDR3 DNA	CDR3 protein
TRBV6-1	.	TRBJ1-2	.	TGTGCCAGCAGTGAAGTAGGGACATTTGTCTATGGCTACACCTTC	CASSEVGTFVYGYTF
TRBV7-3	.	TRBJ2-7	.	TGTGCCAGCAGCCCCGGGACTCCCCGAAACTACGAGCAGTACTTC	CASSPGTPRNYEQYF
TRBV7-2	TRBD2	TRBJ2-2	.	TGTGCCAGCAGCTTAGTTGTGTCGAGCGGGAGGGCCCACGGGGAGCTGTTTTTT	CASSLVVSSGRAHGELFF
TRBV11-2	.	TRBJ2-7	.	TGTGCCAGCAGCCCAAGGGGACACCTGACGAGCTCCTACGAGCAGTACTTC	CASSPRGHLTSSYEQYF
TRBV19	.	TRBJ1-5	.	TGTGCCAGTACTTACGGGGAGATACAGCCCCAGCATTTT	CASTYGEIQPQHF
TRBV19	.	TRBJ1-5	.	TGTGCCAGTAGTCCAGGGTTAAGCAATCAGCCCCAGCATTTT	CASSPGLSNQPQHF
TRBV23-1	.	TRBJ2-7	.	TGCGCCAGCAGTCAATCCCGTGGACAGTCGTGCTGCCACGAGCAGTACTTC	CASSQSRGQSCCHEQYF
TRBV5-1	.	TRBJ2-5	.	TGCGCCAGCAGCTTGTTTCAGGGTCAAGAGACCCAGTACTTC	CASSLFQGQETQYF
TRBV30	TRBD1	TRBJ2-1	.	TGTGCCTGGAGTGAGGGACAGAGGATTAACAATGAGCAGTTCTTC	CAWSEGQRINNEQFF
TRBV21-1	.	TRBJ2-7	once	TGTGCCAGCAGCAAATCGGGGGGGGTTGTTCACGAGCAGTACTTC	CASSKSGGVVHEQYF
TRBV2	TRBD1	TRBJ2-7	.	TGTGCCAGCAGAGGCGAACAGGGGAGCTCCTACGAGCAGTACTTC	CASRGEQGSSYEQYF
TRBV7-9	TRBD1	TRBJ1-4	.	TGTGCCAGCAGCCCCCGACAGGGAACTAATGAAAAACTGTTTTTT	CASSPRQGTNEKLFF
TRBV5-1	.	TRBJ2-5	.	TGCGCCAGCAGCCCGGTATTACAAGAGACCCAGTACTTC	CASSPVLQETQYF
TRBV7-2	TRBD1	TRBJ2-7	.	TGTGCCAGCAGCGTCACCGGGACAGGGATTTTGTATGGGGCCGAGCAGTACTTC	CASSVTGTGILYGAEQYF
TRBV7-9	.	TRBJ2-7	.	TGTGCCAGCAGCTTGGAGGGTTGGGTCGAGCAGTACTTC	CASSLEGWVEQYF
TRBV10-2	.	TRBJ1-1	.	TGCGCCAGCATAAGGACAGTGAACACTGAAGCTTTCTTT	CASIRTVNTEAFF
TRBV9	.	TRBJ2-3	.	TGTGCCAGCATGGGGGGGCCCCCAGATACGCAGTATTTT	CASMGGPPDTQYF
TRBV11-2	.	TRBJ1-5	few	TGTGCCAGCAGCTTATGGCCCATGTTTGAGGGCAATCAGCCCCAGCATTTT	CASSLWPMFEGNQPQHF
TRBV18	.	TRBJ1-2	few	TGTGCCAGCTCACCACAGAGGGTCGGCTACACCTTC	CASSPQRVGYTF
TRBV5-1	.	TRBJ2-3	once	TGCGCCAGTAAATTACAGGACACAGATACGCAGTATTTT	CASKLQDTDTQYF
TRBV19	TRBD1	TRBJ2-3	.	TGTGCCAGTAACGAAGGGGGCGCGATAGATACGCAGTATTTT	CASNEGGAIDTQYF
TRBV21-1	.	TRBJ2-1	few	TGTGCCAGCAGCAAGGGACTAGCGGGGGTGTACAATGAGCAGTTCTTC	CASSKGLAGVYNEQFF
TRBV6-6	.	TRBJ1-2	.	TGTGCCAGCAGTTACCGGACAGTTTCCTATGGCTACACCTTC	CASSYRTVSYGYTF